This is a list of T cell receptor beta chains from one sample in a study of T cell responses to AZD1222 COVID-19 vaccine. Sequencing used immunoSEQ multiplex PCR; TCRdb keeps in-frame clones, though not all of them. This table has 150,000 or so clones, approximately 89% appearing once. Specimen: peripheral blood, collected on day 0 of MenACWY control vaccination. The receptors here all came from an adult in good health. CDR3s include the opening cysteine and the closing phenylalanine or tryptophan. D genes are given only for firm matches. Some rows mark clone size as missing; the rest say once, few, many or name a class of expanded clone.

.,TRBJ1-5,14,.,TRBV24-1,CATSDVGGNQPQHF,TGTGCCACCAGTGATGTCGGAGGAAATCAGCCCCAGCATTTT
.,TRBJ1-6,14,.,TRBV10-2,CASRAQGINSPLHF,TGCGCCAGCAGAGCCCAGGGGATTAATTCACCCCTCCACTTT
.,TRBJ1-5,14,.,TRBV9,CASSADAIGQPQHF,TGTGCCAGCAGCGCGGACGCGATAGGGCAGCCCCAGCATTTT
.,TRBJ1-3,15,.,TRBV5-1,CASSLKGPAGNTIYF,TGCGCCAGCAGCCTGAAAGGTCCAGCGGGAAACACCATATATTTT
.,TRBJ2-2,14,once,TRBV29-1,CSVRTDTNTGELFF,TGCAGCGTCCGGACGGACACGAACACCGGGGAGCTGTTTTTT
TRBD2,TRBJ2-7,15,.,TRBV30,CAWGTGTKFKAEQYF,TGTGCCTGGGGAACCGGGACTAAGTTTAAAGCCGAGCAGTACTTC
.,TRBJ1-1,16,.,TRBV4-2,CASSQAHRRSNTEAFF,TGTGCCAGCAGCCAAGCACACAGAAGAAGTAACACTGAAGCTTTCTTT
.,TRBJ1-5,14,.,TRBV28,CASSFPQGRQPQHF,TGTGCCAGCAGTTTTCCACAGGGCCGCCAGCCCCAGCATTTT
TRBD2,TRBJ2-1,14,.,TRBV10-3,CAARTSGNDNEQFF,TGTGCCGCCCGGACTAGCGGGAATGACAATGAGCAGTTCTTC
TRBD1,TRBJ2-3,16,.,TRBV27,CASSHIAGTGTDTQYF,TGTGCCAGCAGTCACATCGCCGGGACAGGGACAGATACGCAGTATTTT
TRBD1,TRBJ2-2,16,.,TRBV18,CASSLGQGTSTGELFF,TGTGCCAGCTCACTTGGACAGGGGACGTCCACCGGGGAGCTGTTTTTT
.,TRBJ2-3,16,.,TRBV19,CASSMADPFGADTQYF,TGTGCCAGTAGTATGGCAGATCCTTTCGGGGCAGATACGCAGTATTTT
TRBD2,TRBJ2-3,16,.,TRBV19,CASNVKREGGTDTQYF,TGTGCCAGCAACGTGAAGCGGGAGGGGGGCACAGATACGCAGTATTTT
.,TRBJ2-3,12,.,TRBV7-5,CARSNDRVTQYF,TGTGCCAGAAGCAACGACAGGGTTACGCAGTATTTT
.,TRBJ2-1,15,.,TRBV18,CASSPLNNFPNEQFF,TGTGCCAGCTCACCATTGAACAATTTCCCCAATGAGCAGTTCTTC
.,TRBJ2-4,15,.,TRBV28,CASSFFDRTKNIQYF,TGTGCCAGCAGTTTCTTTGACCGAACCAAAAACATTCAGTACTTC
TRBD2,TRBJ2-1,15,.,TRBV7-3,CASSLSGREGNEQFF,TGTGCCAGCAGCTTGAGCGGGAGGGAAGGGAATGAGCAGTTCTTC
.,TRBJ1-2,12,.,TRBV6-4,CASRVVGVGYTF,TGTGCCAGCAGGGTGGTAGGGGTCGGCTACACCTTC
.,TRBJ1-1,14,.,TRBV24-1,CATTGGSSNTEAFF,TGTGCCACCACCGGAGGATCTTCGAACACTGAAGCTTTCTTT
.,TRBJ1-1,13,.,TRBV29-1,CSVVYGKGTEAFF,TGCAGCGTTGTATACGGTAAGGGCACTGAAGCTTTCTTT
.,TRBJ1-4,14,.,TRBV6-5,CASRDPQGNEKLFF,TGTGCCAGCAGGGACCCACAGGGAAATGAAAAACTGTTTTTT
TRBD1,TRBJ1-4,16,.,TRBV7-9,CASSPDRGRSNEKLFF,TGTGCCAGCAGCCCCGACAGGGGGCGATCTAATGAAAAACTGTTTTTT
TRBD1,TRBJ1-1,16,.,TRBV7-9,CASSLGGDRGGAEAFF,TGTGCCAGCAGCTTAGGAGGAGACAGGGGCGGCGCTGAAGCTTTCTTT
.,TRBJ1-1,14,.,TRBV2,CASSRGTGNTEAFF,TGTGCCAGCAGCCGGGGGACCGGGAACACTGAAGCTTTCTTT
.,TRBJ2-3,11,.,TRBV28,CASSFTDTQYF,TGTGCCAGCAGCTTCACAGATACGCAGTATTTT
.,TRBJ1-5,15,once,TRBV19,CASSLVRAGHQPQHF,TGTGCCAGTAGTCTCGTCCGGGCAGGGCATCAGCCCCAGCATTTT